The sequence of this T cell receptor (beta chain) was determined in a study of blood T cell repertoires in COVID-19. Study-level information: Italy, Spain and the United States were the sources of the convalescent and acute COVID-19 samples. PBMCs, B-cell-depleted T cells, or T cells were the source of the cDNA or gDNA that made up the material.

Repertoires were generated with immunoSEQ multiplex PCR, while TCRdb's copy carries only in-frame clones and drops some. This table holds about 210,000 clones, about four fifths found once. The ends were cut back, 5 bases at V and 2 bases at J, with 10 bases in the middle. Germline CDR1 reads SEHNR; CDR2 reads FQNEAQ (reference sequence). The CDR3 is 13 residues long. The J gene is TRBJ2-7, the V gene TRBV7-9, with D maybe TRBD1 (5 bases). Sequences were obtained from peripheral blood. The sequence derives from a woman aged 40-49 years with active or convalescent COVID-19. CDR3 bases: TGTGCCAGCAGCCGAGACAGCGCCTACGAGCAGTACTTC. Its translation: CASSRDSAYEQYF.